These 17 T cell receptor beta chains share one sample of origin, sequenced in a study of blood T cell repertoires in COVID-19. Sequencing was performed with immunoSEQ multiplex PCR; in TCRdb, only in-frame clones are kept and a portion is missing. Of roughly 240,000 clones listed, more than 70% are singletons. The sequenced sample consisted of PBMCs or T cells enriched from blood (not recorded which). The receptors were gathered from a woman aged 40 to 50 with acute COVID-19.

This chain uses TRBV19 with TRBJ1-6; D is possibly TRBD1 (6 bases). Looked up from germline, CDR1 is LNHDA and CDR2 is SQIVND (reference sequence). With 6 bases removed from V and 5 bases from J, the gap between germline ends came to 23 bases. The CDR3 length is 18 residues. Written as DNA, the CDR3 is TGTGCCAGTAGCGACACTCGGGGGGGGGCTTTTGATAATTCACCCCTCCACTTT. Its translation is CASSDTRGGAFDNSPLHF.

This chain connects TRBV18 to TRBJ2-3, with TRBD1 matching 10 bases. Germline loops: CDR1 KGHSH, CDR2 LQKENI. Unmatched junction bases numbered 7, after V lost 3 bases and J lost 4 bases. CDR3 length: 16 amino acids. The DNA of the CDR3 is TGTGCCAGCTCACCTTCCGGGACAGGGGTGTCAGATACGCAGTATTTT. Translation gives CASSPSGTGVSDTQYF.

V and J are TRBV4-3 and TRBJ2-2; 8 bases align to TRBD1. The CDR3 contains 15 residues. Germline CDR1 and CDR2: LGHNA and YSLEER. With V trimmed by 1 base and J by 6 bases, 4 bases remained unmatched. DNA of the CDR3: TGCGCCAGCAGCCAAGGGGCAGGGGGCCCCGGGGAGCTGTTTTTT. This gives the protein CASSQGAGGPGELFF.

V and J are TRBV29-1 and TRBJ1-1; maybe TRBD1 (6 bases). V dropped 8 bases and J dropped 5 bases, with 18 bases sitting between them. The CDR3 covers 13 residues. Germline lookup yields CDR1 SQVTM and CDR2 ANQGSEA. CDR3 nucleotide sequence: TGCAGCTCTATGGGGGGGCAAAGGACTGAAGCTTTCTTT. Encoded protein: CSSMGGQRTEAFF.

The chain employs TRBV5-1 and TRBJ2-1, with D perhaps matching TRBD1 (5 bases). Deletions cut 0 bases from V and 11 bases from J, with 18 bases between. This CDR3 is built from 15 residues. Germline V gives CDR1 SGHRS, CDR2 YFSETQ. The CDR3 DNA reads as TGCGCCAGCAGCTTGGTTTCAGGGAACCCTCAAAAGCAGTTCTTC. Translation gives CASSLVSGNPQKQFF.

This clone was detected only once. V gene TRBV7-2 combines with J gene TRBJ1-2; D is ambiguous. V lost 1 base, J lost 8 bases, and 11 bases lay in between. The CDR3 spans 13 residues. The germline gives CDR1 SGHTA, CDR2 FQGNSA. The CDR3 bases are TGTGCCAGCAGCTTAGGCAGAATTGTGGGCTACACCTTC. It specifies CASSLGRIVGYTF.

The chain uses TRBV7-9 and TRBJ2-5; tentatively, D is TRBD1 (6 bases). The CDR3 sequence is 16 residues long. Germline-derived CDR1 and CDR2 are SEHNR and FQNEAQ (reference sequence). V was clipped by 6 bases and J by 4 bases, with 21 bases between them. CDR3 in amino acids: CASSPRQATEGETQYF. The CDR3 bases are TGTGCCAGCAGTCCGCGACAGGCGACTGAGGGAGAGACCCAGTACTTC.

The V and J genes are TRBV7-2 and TRBJ2-7, with D perhaps matching TRBD1 (6 bases). This CDR3 has 13 residues. Trimming removed 3 bases at V and 7 bases at J, with 13 bases between. Germline assignment: CDR1 SGHTA and CDR2 FQGNSA. The DNA for the CDR3 is TGTGCCAGCAGCTTTTCATATACAGGGGAGCAGTACGTC. Protein: CASSFSYTGEQYV.

The rearrangement joins TRBV6-6 to TRBJ1-6, with D unresolved. V lost 8 bases, J lost 6 bases, and 11 bases lay in between. The germline gives CDR1 MNHNY, CDR2 SVGAGI (reference sequence). This CDR3 region has 13 residues. The CDR3 loop is CASLRGFNSPLHF. In DNA, the CDR3 is TGTGCCAGCCTACGGGGTTTTAATTCACCCCTCCACTTT.

V gene TRBV4-2 combines with J gene TRBJ1-4, with D perhaps TRBD1 (6 bases). Germline V gene sequence: CDR1 LGHNA, CDR2 YNFKEQ. The CDR3 is 16 amino acids. Deletions cut 4 bases from V and 0 bases from J, with 12 bases between. The CDR3 region has the DNA TGTGCCAGCAGCCTCCGGGACACTGCAACTAATGAAAAACTGTTTTTT. The encoded protein is CASSLRDTATNEKLFF.

This chain links TRBV6-2 or TRBV6-3 with TRBJ2-2, with 7 positions matching TRBD1. The V gene end was trimmed by 5 bases and the J gene end by 7 bases; junction bases not matched to a gene: 7. This CDR3 has 14 residues. CDR1 is MNHEY and CDR2 is SVGEGT in the germline V gene. DNA of the CDR3: TGTGCCAGCAGTCGCCGACAGGGTATCGGGGAGCTGTTTTTT. Its translation: CASSRRQGIGELFF.

This chain joins TRBV6-5 and TRBJ1-2; D remains unclear. This CDR3 is 13 amino acids long. Germline V gene lookup returns CDR1 MNHEY and CDR2 SVGAGI. Trimming took 6 bases from V and 2 from J, leaving 10 bases between them. The CDR3 loop reads CASSATVNYGYTF. Written as DNA, the CDR3 is TGTGCCAGCAGCGCTACAGTGAACTATGGCTACACCTTC.

The CDR3 sequence is CASSRSGEGGTNEKLFF. In DNA form, the CDR3 reads TGTGCCAGCAGCCGTTCAGGGGAAGGGGGCACTAATGAAAAACTGTTTTTT. This chain connects TRBV9 to TRBJ1-4; 7 bases are a match to TRBD1. CDR3 length equals 17 residues. CDR1 SGDLS and CDR2 YYNGEE come from the germline V gene. The J segment lost 2 bases and the V segment lost 4 bases, leaving 11 bases of the junction unmatched.

The chain recombines TRBV27 with TRBJ2-1, with TRBD2 as a possible D gene (6 bases). The CDR3 spans 16 residues. Germline V gene data show CDR1 as MNHEY and CDR2 as SMNVEV (reference sequence). The V gene lost 0 bases and the J gene lost 6 bases, with 15 bases spanning the gap. CDR3 protein: CASSLSTGEYFNEQFF. In DNA, the CDR3 is TGTGCCAGCAGTTTATCTACGGGAGAGTACTTCAATGAGCAGTTCTTC.

The V call is TRBV19, the J call TRBJ1-3, with D unclear. This CDR3 has 14 residues. V dropped 6 bases and J dropped 4 bases, with 13 bases sitting between them. The germline V gene has CDR1 LNHDA and CDR2 SQIVND (reference sequence). The CDR3 sequence is CASSQRNEGNTIYF. CDR3 nucleotide sequence: TGTGCCAGTAGCCAGAGGAACGAAGGAAACACCATATATTTT.

J is TRBJ2-7 and V is TRBV9; D unresolved. V lost 0 bases to trimming and J lost 7 bases, with 20 bases between them. The germline CDR1 and CDR2 sequences are SGDLS and YYNGEE. The CDR3 runs to 16 residues. The CDR3 DNA sequence: TGTGCCAGCAGCGTAGCACAGAAAAGACCACCTGGAGAGCAGTACTTC. Protein: CASSVAQKRPPGEQYF.

The rearrangement links TRBV30 to TRBJ1-2; D is perhaps TRBD1 (5 bases). V was shortened by 3 bases and J by 2 bases, with 13 bases between the two germline ends. This CDR3 is built from 14 residues. The germline gives CDR1 GTSNPN, CDR2 SVGIG (reference sequence). CDR3 sequence (DNA): TGTGCCTGGAGCGGGGGGGGAATCAACTATGGCTACACCTTC. Its protein is CAWSGGGINYGYTF.